These 18 T cell receptor beta chains were all obtained from the same sample, sequenced in a study of T-cell memory formation after mild COVID-19. Each CDR3 protein gets one entry after TCRdb re-called the 5' RACE reads with MiXCR. The sample contains hundreds of thousands of distinct CDR3 sequences, about a sixth of which appear only once. Sequencing used PBMCs or a T cell subset sorted from them (not recorded which). The receptors derive from an adult woman who had mild COVID-19 (a few samples of this study predate the infection). Cell type and time point are not known.

This clonotype showed up many times. This rearrangement joins TRBV5-1 to TRBJ2-3, with D possibly TRBD2 on 6 matching bases. The CDR3 is made up of 15 amino acids. The germline V gene has CDR1 SGHRS and CDR2 YFSETQ. Between the trimmed V and J ends, which lost 4 bases and 2 bases, there was a span of 14 bases. The CDR3 nucleotides read TGCGCCAGCAGCGACCGGGACTCCAACACAGATACGCAGTATTTT. Protein: CASSDRDSNTDTQYF.

J is TRBJ2-5 and V is TRBV7-9, with 8 bases that match TRBD1. In germline, CDR1 is SEHNR, CDR2 FQNEAQ (reference sequence). The CDR3 is 15 residues long. Trimming took 5 bases from V and 5 from J; bases not matched to a gene: 10. CDR3 sequence reads: CASSRSGTGSETQYF. The CDR3 DNA reads TGTGCCAGCAGCCGTTCCGGGACAGGTTCGGAGACCCAGTACTTC.

The CDR3 DNA reads TGTGCCAGCAGTGAGGGAAACTCTTTCACTGAAGCTTTCTTT. As protein: CASSEGNSFTEAFF. The rearrangement uses TRBV12-3 or TRBV12-4 and TRBJ1-1; D call uncertain. The CDR3 loop spans 14 amino acids. Trimming left V 5 bases short and J 4 bases short, with 14 bases between.

The gene calls are TRBV5-6 and TRBJ2-1, with 14 bases fitting TRBD2. J gave up 8 bases and V 4 bases, and 11 bases lay outside the gene matches. The CDR3 has 17 residues. Germline assignment: CDR1 SGHDT and CDR2 YYEEEE. DNA for the CDR3: TGTGCCAGCAGCAGACCTCCGGGACTAGCGGGAGTGGATGAGCAGTTCTTC. Translation gives CASSRPPGLAGVDEQFF. Full variable domain (missing parts from reference TRBV5-6 and TRBJ2-1): DAGVTQSPTHLIKTRGQQVTLRCSPKSGHDTVSWYQQALGQGPQFIFQYYEEEERQRGNFPDRFSGHQFPNYSSELNVNALLLGDSALYLCASSRPPGLAGVDEQFFGPGTRLTVL.

This clonotype was detected only a few times. The chain couples TRBV7-8 to TRBJ2-3, with D perhaps matching TRBD1 (5 bases). Trimming pared 4 bases from V and 0 bases from J, leaving 17 bases between. The length of the CDR3 is 17 residues. Germline V gene lookup returns CDR1 SGHVS and CDR2 FQNEAQ. CDR3 amino acids: CASSSLDMDTSTDTQYF. The CDR3 DNA follows: TGTGCCAGCAGCTCCCTGGACATGGATACTAGCACAGATACGCAGTATTTT.

This clonotype was seen ten or more times. The chain employs TRBV7-6 and TRBJ2-4; 9 bases map to TRBD1. Germline values: CDR1 SGHVS, CDR2 FNYEAQ. The CDR3 loop spans 18 amino acids. The V gene end was trimmed by 2 bases and the J gene end by 8 bases; junction bases not matched to a gene: 16. The CDR3 coding sequence is TGTGCCAGCAGCTTAAGGATTGGTAGAGGACAGGGGAGGGACATTCAGTACTTC. Its protein is CASSLRIGRGQGRDIQYF. The full variable domain, in which reference TRBV7-6 and TRBJ2-4 provide the parts outside the CDR3, is GAGVSQSPRYKVTKRGQDVALRCDPISGHVSLYWYRQALGQGPEFLTYFNYEAQQDKSGLPNDRFSAERPEGSISTLTIQRTEQRDSAMYRCASSLRIGRGQGRDIQYFGAGTRLSVL.

The chain combines TRBV4-1 with TRBJ1-6; possibly TRBD1 for D (5 bases). The CDR3 loop spans 15 amino acids. Germline loops: CDR1 MGHRA, CDR2 YSYEKL. Trimming shortened V by 3 bases and J by 6 bases, and 12 bases separated the two germline ends. CDR3 amino acids: CASSQTDIINSPLHF. CDR3 DNA sequence: TGCGCCAGCAGCCAGACGGACATCATTAATTCACCCCTCCACTTT.

There are a few counts of this clonotype. This sequence joins TRBV12-3 or TRBV12-4 and TRBJ2-7; 13 bases match TRBD2. The CDR3 has 16 amino acids. Trimming took 1 base from V and 3 from J; bases not matched to a gene: 3. The CDR3 nucleotides read TGTGCCAGCAGTTTAGAGGGGACTAGCGGGGACTACGAGCAGTACTTC. Protein product: CASSLEGTSGDYEQYF.

The CDR3 DNA reads as TGTGCCAGCAGCTTTGTGCCAGGGGAAACAGATACGCAGTATTTT. Translating gives CASSFVPGETDTQYF. The V gene is TRBV5-5, the J gene TRBJ2-3; D may be TRBD1 (6 bases). The CDR3 length is 15 residues. With 2 bases removed from V and 3 bases from J, the gap between germline ends came to 13 bases. Per germline, CDR1 SGHKS and CDR2 YYEKEE (reference sequence).

This clonotype has only a few counts. The chain's CDR3 is CASSDLAVTSTDTQYF. Here the CDR3 DNA reads TGTGCCAGCAGCGATTTAGCGGTTACTAGCACAGATACGCAGTATTTT. The chain employs TRBV7-9 and TRBJ2-3; TRBD2 is a possible D gene (6 bases). The CDR3 extends over 16 amino acids. In germline, CDR1 is SEHNR, CDR2 FQNEAQ (reference sequence). The ends were cut back, 5 bases at V and 0 bases at J, with 15 bases in the middle.

J is TRBJ1-2 and V is TRBV5-1; no firm D call. The length of the CDR3 is 13 residues. The germline V gene encodes CDR1 SGHRS and CDR2 YFSETQ. The V gene lost 0 bases and the J gene lost 3 bases, with 6 bases spanning the gap. CDR3 protein: CASSLDADYGYTF. DNA for the CDR3: TGCGCCAGCAGCTTGGATGCCGACTATGGCTACACCTTC.

In this sample, this clonotype turned up many times. V gene TRBV7-8 combines with J gene TRBJ1-2, with a weak D call TRBD1 (5 bases). The CDR3 consists of 13 residues. Trimming stripped 7 bases from V and 0 bases from J, with 9 bases between. Germline V gives CDR1 SGHVS, CDR2 FQNEAQ. The CDR3, as DNA: TGTGCCAGCATGGGACTAACTAACTATGGCTACACCTTC. Residues: CASMGLTNYGYTF.

The chain is built from TRBV9 and TRBJ1-5, with 9 bases matching TRBD1. The V and J ends lost 3 bases and 4 bases, in that order; junction bases with no gene match: 5. The V gene's germline CDR1 is SGDLS and CDR2 YYNGEE. There are 15 residues in the CDR3. CDR3 coding DNA: TGTGCCAGCAGCGGAGGGACAGGGAGAAATCAGCCCCAGCATTTT. Encoded protein: CASSGGTGRNQPQHF.

The sample holds a few counts of this clonotype. V usage is TRBV12-3 or TRBV12-4 and J usage is TRBJ1-1; 10 positions agree with TRBD1. V shed 4 bases and J 1 base; nucleotides not matched to a gene: 3. The CDR3 runs 15 residues. For the CDR3, the DNA is TGTGCCAGCAGTTCGACAGGGGGCCGGAACACTGAAGCTTTCTTT. It is translated as CASSSTGGRNTEAFF.

The chain combines TRBV11-2 with TRBJ2-2; tentative D call: TRBD1 (6 bases). The CDR3 loop spans 15 amino acids. Germline-derived CDR1 and CDR2 are SGHAT and FQNNGV. Trimming shortened V by 5 bases and J by 2 bases, and 12 bases separated the two germline ends. The CDR3 loop reads CASSPNRANTGELFF. CDR3 sequence (DNA): TGTGCCAGCAGCCCTAACAGGGCCAACACCGGGGAGCTGTTTTTT.

This chain connects TRBV7-8 to TRBJ2-5; 8 bases map to TRBD2. Trimming took 5 bases from V and 3 from J; bases not matched to a gene: 5. CDR3 size: 14 residues. The germline CDR1 and CDR2 sequences are SGHVS and FQNEAQ. In DNA, the CDR3 is TGTGCCAGCAGCCTCTCGACTAGCGAAGAGACCCAGTACTTC. The encoded protein is CASSLSTSEETQYF.

This clonotype has only a few counts. The J gene is TRBJ1-1, the V gene TRBV6-5, with no clear D. The CDR3 runs to 15 residues. V lost 2 bases to trimming and J lost 6 bases, with 16 bases between them. CDR1 is MNHEY and CDR2 is SVGAGI in the germline V gene. The CDR3 reads CASSYERRSISEAFF. In DNA, the CDR3 is TGTGCCAGCAGTTACGAGCGCCGGTCTATCTCTGAAGCTTTCTTT.

This clonotype was seen a handful of times. J is TRBJ2-7 and V is TRBV5-1; 10 nucleotides align to TRBD1. V was pared by 4 bases and J by 1 base, with 5 bases of the junction left unmatched. Germline CDR1 and CDR2: SGHRS and YFSETQ. There are 15 residues in the CDR3. CDR3 nucleotides: TGCGCCAGCAGCGCCGGGACAGGGGAATCCTACGAGCAGTACTTC. Translated, it gives CASSAGTGESYEQYF.